Below are 9 T cell receptor beta chains sequenced from a single sample in a study of vaccination and CD4 T cells after COVID-19. An Oncomine TCR Beta short-read assay was used to sequence the DNA from cultured CD4+ T cells. TCRdb re-analysed the PCR reads in MiXCR, keeping a single row per CDR3 protein. The sample includes roughly 24,000 distinct CDR3 sequences, approximately 37% of them seen just once. No antigens are known for them. Treatment defined: approximately 9-day PBMC culture with coronavirus spike peptide pools or control peptides (ViraFEST assay). Sample: CD4+ T cells from blood, cultured in vitro. The receptors stem from a human donor who had recovered from COVID-19.

This clonotype was seen a few times. The chain recombines TRBV24-1 with TRBJ2-3, with a possible D match to TRBD2 (5 bases). This CDR3 spans 14 amino acids. Germline lookup yields CDR1 KGHDR and CDR2 SFDVKD. Trimming left V 5 bases short and J 4 bases short, with 12 bases between. The CDR3, as DNA: TGTGCCACCAGTGGTCTAGCCCTAGCAGATACGCAGTATTTT. Translated: CATSGLALADTQYF.

This chain links TRBV7-2 with TRBJ1-5; 8 bases map to TRBD1. With V trimmed by 5 bases and J by 5 bases, 5 bases remained unmatched. CDR1 and CDR2 (germline): SGHTA, FQGNSA. The CDR3 is 14 residues long. This chain's CDR3 is CASSPGQAYQPQHF. The CDR3 coding sequence is TGTGCCAGCAGCCCGGGACAGGCTTATCAGCCCCAGCATTTT.

The chain joins TRBV12-3 or TRBV12-4 to TRBJ1-2; 7 positions agree with TRBD1. J was trimmed by 9 bases and V by 6 bases; bases with no gene match: 7. The CDR3 runs to 12 residues. CDR3 DNA: TGTGCCAGCAGAACCCCGACAGGGAGCTACACCTTC. Translated, it gives CASRTPTGSYTF.

The J gene is TRBJ2-6, the V gene TRBV20-1, with D unresolved. The CDR3 runs 14 residues. Trimming shortened V by 3 bases and J by 0 bases, and 6 bases separated the two germline ends. The germline V gene has CDR1 DFQATT and CDR2 SNEGSKA (reference sequence). The CDR3: CSASEVSGANVLTF. CDR3 coding DNA: TGCAGTGCTAGTGAGGTCTCTGGGGCCAACGTCCTGACTTTC.

The rearrangement uses TRBV19 and TRBJ2-2; perhaps TRBD1 as D (6 bases). Trimming removed 1 base from V and 8 bases from J, with 14 bases in between. CDR3 length equals 15 residues. The germline CDR1 and CDR2 sequences are LNHDA and SQIVND (reference sequence). The CDR3 DNA follows: TGTGCCAGTAGTATAGTGAGTCAGGGGCTGGGGGAGCTGTTTTTT. It codes for CASSIVSQGLGELFF.

This clonotype was counted between two and nine times. This chain connects TRBV28 to TRBJ1-4; D gene uncertain. Trimming removed 2 bases at V and 12 bases at J, with 10 bases between. The germline CDR1 and CDR2 sequences are MDHEN and SYDVKM. The CDR3 has 12 amino acids. The CDR3 loop is CASSLPHRELFF. CDR3 in DNA: TGTGCCAGCAGTTTACCTCATCGAGAACTGTTTTTT.

The chain's CDR3 is CASSLAVRDYTDTQYF. The CDR3 nucleotides are TGTGCCAGCAGCTTAGCCGTCAGGGACTACACAGATACGCAGTATTTT. V is TRBV7-2 and J is TRBJ2-3; 7 bases line up with TRBD2. Trimming took 0 bases from V and 2 from J; bases not matched to a gene: 5. Looked up from germline, CDR1 is SGHTA and CDR2 is FQGNSA. This CDR3 is 16 amino acids long.

This chain connects TRBV7-9 to TRBJ2-3; D gene ambiguous. Germline loops: CDR1 SEHNR, CDR2 FQNEAQ (reference sequence). The CDR3 contains 14 residues. The ends were cut back, 2 bases at V and 6 bases at J, with 12 bases in the middle. CDR3 nucleotide sequence: TGTGCCAGCAGCTTATTTAGTGGGTCGGATACGCAGTATTTT. This encodes CASSLFSGSDTQYF.

CDR3 nucleotides: TGTGCCTGGAGTAGGGGGGCGTCGCACGAGCAGTACTTC. It encodes CAWSRGASHEQYF. This rearrangement joins TRBV30 to TRBJ2-7; D may be TRBD1 or TRBD2 (6 bases each). V gave up 2 bases and J gave up 5 bases, with 13 bases separating them. CDR3 length: 13 residues. CDR1 and CDR2 (germline): GTSNPN, SVGIG (reference sequence). Full variable domain (outside the CDR3, taken from reference TRBV30 and TRBJ2-7): SQTIHQWPATLVQPVGSPLSLECTVEGTSNPNLYWYRQAAGRGLQLLFYSVGIGQISSEVPQNLSASRPQDRQFILSSKKLLLSDSGFYLCAWSRGASHEQYFGPGTRLTVT.